These 15 T cell receptor beta chains came from one sample sequenced in a study of CD8+ T cells in alopecia areata. RNA extraction and reverse transcription yielded cDNA as sequencing template. Only in-frame clones appear in the TCRdb table, and some are missing; sequencing was by immunoSEQ multiplex PCR. The sample shows more than 250,000 clones, no singletons; the ten largest hold around 1.2%. Researchers sorted pooled cutaneous lymph node cells on the basis of CD4, CD8alpha, NKG2D, NKG2ACE and other markers. The sample was CD4+ T cells sorted from a lymph node. Receptors were obtained from a C3H/HeJ mouse with alopecia areata. The strain is characterized by the MHC haplotype H2-k.

With respect to this clone: The listed genes are named as in mouse. With the read ending 4 residues before the CDR3 end, the germline J gene is used to fill in that end. The chain has TRBV13-1 and TRBJ2-1, with 12 bases matching TRBD2. Germline lookup yields CDR1 NSHNY and CDR2 SYGAGN. V was clipped by 6 bases and J by 1 base; unmatched bases: 5. The CDR3 has 16 residues. The CDR3 DNA, read in part, is TGTGCCAGCAAGAAGGGACTGGGGGGAAACTATGCT. The encoded protein is CASKKGLGGNYA. The CDR3 reads in full as CASKKGLGGNYAEQFF.

In this sample, this clone turned up a few times. Mouse gene names and germline throughout. Coverage ceases 4 residues before the CDR3 finishes, and the germline J gene fills in the end. V is TRBV13-3 and J is TRBJ2-2, with 11 bases fitting TRBD1. Germline trimming cut 5 bases from V and 3 bases from J; bases unmatched to any gene: 6. Germline lookup yields CDR1 NNHDY and CDR2 SYVADS. The CDR3 is 16 amino acids. The CDR3 DNA, read in part, is TGTGCCAGCAGATGGACAGGGGGCGCGGACACCGGG. This gives the protein CASRWTGGADTG. From start to end, the CDR3 is CASRWTGGADTGQLYF.

On this clone: Germline and genes: mouse. The read gets to within 4 residues of the CDR3 end, and the germline J gene fills in the rest. This chain links TRBV13-2 with TRBJ2-1; 9 bases line up with TRBD2. V lost 0 bases and J lost 4; bases outside the gene matches: 5. Germline V gives CDR1 NNHNN, CDR2 SYGAGS (reference sequence). The CDR3 contains 16 residues. CDR3 sequence reads: CASGDAGGGYYAEQFF. The CDR3 DNA, read in part, is TGTGCCAGCGGTGATGCTGGGGGGGGATATTATGCT.

As for this clone: Gene names refer to mouse genes. The CDR3 is CASTAGGSQNTLYF. Incomplete CDR3 DNA: TGTGCCAGCACCGCAGGGGGTAGTCAAAAC. The chain carries TRBV19 and TRBJ2-4; 7 bases match TRBD1. The read finishes 4 residues shy of the CDR3 end, and the germline J gene is used to complete it. Per germline, CDR1 FNHDT and CDR2 SITEND (reference sequence). This CDR3 is 14 amino acids long. J gave up 0 bases and V 6 bases, and 4 bases lay outside the gene matches.

Only a few counts were recorded for this clone. Gene labels here are mouse ones. Incomplete CDR3 DNA: TGTGCCAGCAGCGCCAGGGGAAATGACTCC. Its protein product is CASSARGNDS. The CDR3, in full, reads CASSARGNDSDYTF. The rearrangement joins TRBV13-3 to TRBJ1-2, with D perhaps matching TRBD1 (6 bases). The read is 4 residues too short to cover the CDR3 end, so that end is filled in from the germline J gene. The germline gives CDR1 NNHDY, CDR2 SYVADS. V dropped 5 bases and J dropped 3 bases, with 14 bases sitting between them. This CDR3 is built from 14 residues.

Remarks on this clone: Here the gene names and germline are mouse. The read falls 4 residues short of the CDR3 end, and the missing part is taken from the germline J gene. The same CDR3 also results from other DNA sequences found in this sample. The genes are TRBV19 and TRBJ2-5; possibly TRBD2 for D (6 bases). In germline, CDR1 is FNHDT, CDR2 SITEND (reference sequence). The germline V and J ends were trimmed by 2 bases and 2 bases, with 9 bases remaining between them. CDR3 size: 14 residues. CDR3 in amino acids: CASSMAGGQDTQYF. The sequenced CDR3 bases are TGTGCCAGCAGTATGGCGGGGGGCCAAGAC.

Regarding this clone: The genes are named according to mouse. With the read ending 4 residues before the CDR3 end, the germline J gene is used to fill in that end. This sample also contains other DNA sequences that code for the same CDR3. The genes are TRBV13-1 and TRBJ2-4; 8 bases fit TRBD1. Germline CDR1 NSHNY, CDR2 SYGAGN. There are 14 residues in the CDR3. The sequenced part of the CDR3 DNA is TGTGCCAGCAGTGATGCAGGGGGCGCCAAC. It translates to CASSDAGGAN. The complete CDR3 protein is CASSDAGGANTLYF.

Notes on this clone: Gene names are the mouse ones. With the read ending 4 residues before the CDR3 end, the germline J gene is used to fill in that end. Additional DNA sequences in this sample encode the identical CDR3. The gene calls are TRBV1 and TRBJ1-2; D might be TRBD1 (6 bases). CDR1 and CDR2 from the germline V gene are NSQYPW and LRSPGD (reference sequence). The CDR3 has 15 residues. The germline V and J ends were trimmed by 0 bases and 0 bases, with 8 bases remaining between them. The CDR3 loop is CTCSADRGSNSDYTF. Partial CDR3 DNA: TGCACCTGCAGTGCAGACAGGGGTTCAAACTCC. Filled out from reference TRBV1 and TRBJ1-2, the complete variable domain reads VTLLEQNPRWRLVPRGQAVNLRCILKNSQYPWMSWYQQDLQKQLQWLFTLRSPGDKEVKSLPGADYLATRVTDTELRLQVANMSQGRTLYCTCSADRGSNSDYTFGSGTRLLVI.

This clone has a handful of counts. The gene symbols are mouse symbols. Sequencing ends 4 residues short of the CDR3 end; the germline J gene provides the rest. The chain combines TRBV5 with TRBJ2-4; no firm D call. The CDR3 consists of 13 residues. Germline CDR1 reads LGHNA; CDR2 reads YNLKQL (reference sequence). The CDR3 reads CASSQDMGNTLYF. The covered CDR3 bases are TGTGCCAGCAGCCAAGATATGGGAAAC.

A few counts support this clone. Gene names are the mouse ones. The CDR3 end is not reached by the read, which stops 4 residues before it; the germline J gene fills it in. J is TRBJ1-2 and V is TRBV13-2; maybe TRBD1 (5 bases). This CDR3 comprises 15 residues. Germline V gene data show CDR1 as NNHNN and CDR2 as SYGAGS (reference sequence). V lost 0 bases, J lost 0 bases, and 9 bases lay in between. CDR3 DNA (partial): TGTGCCAGCGGTGATGCACAGGATGCAAACTCC. Protein product: CASGDAQDANS. The CDR3 reads in full as CASGDAQDANSDYTF.

This clone appeared a few times. Gene names and germline match the mouse. The CDR3 is cut off 4 residues early in the read; its end comes from the germline J gene. V gene TRBV1 combines with J gene TRBJ2-1; 7 positions match TRBD2. Germline lookup yields CDR1 NSQYPW and CDR2 LRSPGD (reference sequence). This CDR3 is 17 amino acids long. J gave up 1 base and V 0 bases, and 6 bases lay outside the gene matches. CDR3 DNA, as far as it was read: TGCACCTGCAGTGCAGATAGCGGCTGGGGGAACTATGCT. Translating gives CTCSADSGWGNYA. The CDR3, in full, reads CTCSADSGWGNYAEQFF.

In regard to this clone: Gene names and germline refer to mouse. The observed sequence ends 4 residues before the CDR3 terminus, with the missing tail filled in from the germline J gene. The genes are TRBV14 and TRBJ1-1; tentatively, D is TRBD1 (6 bases). The V gene's germline CDR1 is SGHDT and CDR2 FRDEAV. Trimming removed 5 bases from V and 0 bases from J, with 11 bases in between. There are 14 residues in the CDR3. The covered CDR3 bases are TGTGCCAGCAGCCAGACAGGTCCAAACACA. The encoded protein is CASSQTGPNT. The entire CDR3 is CASSQTGPNTEVFF.

This clone has more than one count but fewer than ten. These gene names are mouse names. The CDR3 end is not reached by the read, which stops 4 residues before it; the germline J gene fills it in. The chain has TRBV13-2 and TRBJ2-1; D unclear. V dropped 2 bases and J dropped 3 bases, with 3 bases sitting between them. CDR3 length: 12 residues. From germline, CDR1 is NNHNN and CDR2 SYGAGS (reference sequence). The part of the CDR3 DNA that was read is TGTGCCAGCGGTGAGGTCTATGCT. Its translation: CASGEVYA. The entire CDR3 is CASGEVYAEQFF.

As to this clone: The gene names given are mouse names. The CDR3 end is not reached by the read, which stops 4 residues before it; the germline J gene fills it in. The chain has TRBV13-2 and TRBJ2-2; no clear D. V lost 5 bases and J lost 0, with 8 bases in between. Germline V gene sequence: CDR1 NNHNN, CDR2 SYGAGS (reference sequence). CDR3 length: 14 residues. CDR3 DNA, as far as it was read: TGTGCCAGCGGCCCGTCTGCAAACACCGGG. It specifies CASGPSANTG. The whole CDR3 is CASGPSANTGQLYF.

This clone was picked up many times. Genes and germline are mouse. From the germline J gene comes the end of the CDR3, since the read stops 4 residues before it. This rearrangement joins TRBV17 to TRBJ2-5; TRBD1 might be the D (5 bases). V was shortened by 0 bases and J by 0 bases, with 10 bases between the two germline ends. Germline V gene lookup returns CDR1 MNHDT and CDR2 YYDKIL. CDR3 size: 16 residues. CDR3 bases read: TGTGCTAGCAGTAGAGATCGCCGGACAAACCAAGAC. This sequence encodes CASSRDRRTNQD. The full CDR3 reads CASSRDRRTNQDTQYF.